This TCR beta chain derives from a study of blood T cell repertoires in COVID-19 (dated by TCRdb to 2019 to 2021). Broadly, across the study: Samples covering the acute and convalescent phases of COVID-19 were provided by collaborators in the United States, Italy and Spain. Samples were obtained from the ongoing ImmuneRACE study (first 160 participants) and from 1,254 subjects provided by 6 global collaborators. The repertoires were released in a freely available public database intended as a resource for research on the immune response to SARS-CoV-2. The prospective study material was composed of cDNA or gDNA derived from T cells, B-cell-depleted T cells, or PBMCs. Where available, HLA class I and class II types were taken from metadata supplied by the sample provider and were not determined by assay-based typing. Deeply sampled blood TCRbeta repertoires from subjects exposed to, actively infected with, or recovered from COVID-19 were included in the dataset. Nearly every sample came with metadata listing a de-identified subject ID, COVID-19 status, age in years and sex. The investigation overall reported the following: The amount of clinical and demographic metadata varied by source and participant and was provided uncurated.

The immunoSEQ Assay, a bias-controlled multiplex PCR, was used to amplify TCRbeta CDR3 regions from genomic DNA. The authors processed their data as follows. The number of nucleated cells in each sample was estimated from the amplification of reference gene primers within the assay. To quantify the absolute abundance of each unique TCRbeta CDR3 rearrangement, sequence reads were collapsed and filtered. For each sample, productive Simpson clonality was calculated as the square root of Simpson's diversity index over productive rearrangements. Entries here come from immuneACCESS through TCRdb and include only in-frame sequences with V and J called. Some clones fail to appear in such tables; in the studies checked, an unresolved V gene covers under half of the shortfall, and the cause of the remainder is unknown. D and trimming were read from the DNA, whereas the V and J calls and clone size are those reported in that table. For this sample there are some 100,000 clones; more than 75% appear just once. The ten largest clonotypes hold approximately 6.7% of the sample.

The collaborating institutions used their own protocols to collect whole blood in K2EDTA tubes. Collaborator samples were shipped for TCRbeta analysis as frozen whole blood, isolated PBMCs, or DNA extracted from either sample type. Turning to this clone: Which antigen it targets is not known. No clone much larger than this one lies a single base away; base qualities are absent.

CDR1 and CDR2 (MGHRA, YSYEKL) derive from the germline V gene. The CDR3 runs 18 residues from the cysteine to the phenylalanine. The read is trimmed to its CDR3 DNA, 54 bases read in frame from base 1. The germline V and J ends show losses of 1 base and 3 bases respectively, and no gene match explains 7 bases of the junction. Material for sequencing was peripheral blood. The clonotype was recovered from a man over 45 with active or convalescent COVID-19. The sequence is built from TRBV4-1 and TRBJ2-7, with 15 junctional bases fitting TRBD2. The CDR3 sequence is CASSQGTSGGVTVYEQYF. The nucleotides read TGCGCCAGCAGCCAAGGGACTAGCGGGGGGGTGACGGTCTACGAGCAGTACTTC.